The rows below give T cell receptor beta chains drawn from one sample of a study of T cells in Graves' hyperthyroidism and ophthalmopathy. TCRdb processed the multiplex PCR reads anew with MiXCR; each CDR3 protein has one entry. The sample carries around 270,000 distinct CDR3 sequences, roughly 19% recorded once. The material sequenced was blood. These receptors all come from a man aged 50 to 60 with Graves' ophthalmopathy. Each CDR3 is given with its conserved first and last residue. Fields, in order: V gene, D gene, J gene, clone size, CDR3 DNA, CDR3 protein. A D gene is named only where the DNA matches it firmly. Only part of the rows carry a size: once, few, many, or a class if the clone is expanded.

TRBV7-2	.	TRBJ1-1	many	TGTGCCAGCAGCCCCCGGGCTATGAACACTGAAGCTTTCTTT	CASSPRAMNTEAFF
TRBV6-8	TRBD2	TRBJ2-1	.	TGTGCCAGCAGTTACCCGTTCGAGACTAGCGGGAGAAGCAATGAGCAGTTCTTC	CASSYPFETSGRSNEQFF
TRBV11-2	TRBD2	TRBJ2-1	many	TGTGCCAGCAGCTTCGGCGGGAGAGATGGGGGGGAGCAGTTCTTC	CASSFGGRDGGEQFF
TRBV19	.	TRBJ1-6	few	TGTGCCAGTACCTTGGAACGGGGCTCACCCCTCCACTTT	CASTLERGSPLHF
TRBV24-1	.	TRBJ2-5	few	TGTGCCACCAGTGACAGGGTCGGAGAGACCCAGTACTTC	CATSDRVGETQYF
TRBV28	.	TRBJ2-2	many	TGTGCCAGCAGCGGGGCGAACACCGGGGAGCTGTTTTTT	CASSGANTGELFF
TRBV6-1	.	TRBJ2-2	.	TGTGCCAGCAGCGCCGACAGGTCCCCTACCGGGGAGCTGTTTTTT	CASSADRSPTGELFF
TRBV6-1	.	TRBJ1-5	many	TGTGCCAGCAGCGGTGGGCCTGCGGGGATAAGCAATCAGCCCCAGCATTTT	CASSGGPAGISNQPQHF
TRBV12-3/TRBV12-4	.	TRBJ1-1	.	TGTGCCAGCAGTTTGGGCATCCGGACCACTGAAGCTTTCTTT	CASSLGIRTTEAFF
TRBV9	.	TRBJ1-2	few	TGTGCCAGCAGCGGAGGGGTGAGGCAGGGAACCTATGGCTACACCTTC	CASSGGVRQGTYGYTF
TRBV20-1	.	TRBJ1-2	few	TGCAGTTCCTTTATCGCATCTAACTATGGCTACACCTTC	CSSFIASNYGYTF
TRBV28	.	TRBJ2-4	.	TGTGCCAGCAGTAGCATAGATTTAGCCAAAAACATTCAGTACTTC	CASSSIDLAKNIQYF
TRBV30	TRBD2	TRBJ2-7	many	TGTGCCTACTCAGCGGGAGGTCTCTACGAGCAGTACTTC	CAYSAGGLYEQYF
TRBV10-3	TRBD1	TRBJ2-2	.	TGTGCCATCAGGGGGACAGTCGCGAACACCGGGGAGCTGTTTTTT	CAIRGTVANTGELFF
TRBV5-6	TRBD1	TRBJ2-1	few	TGTGCCAGCAGCTCGGAAAGGACAGGGCGAGTGGAGCAGTTCTTC	CASSSERTGRVEQFF
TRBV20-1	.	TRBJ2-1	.	TGCAGTGCTAGAGTTCTGTCGGGAGTATCTCACAATGAGCAGTTCTTC	CSARVLSGVSHNEQFF
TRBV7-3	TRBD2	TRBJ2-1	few	TGTGCCAGCAGCTTGTGGGGCGGGAGGGACAATGAGCAGTTCTTC	CASSLWGGRDNEQFF
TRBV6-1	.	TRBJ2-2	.	TGTGCCAGCAGTCCTTTCACGCCCGGGGAGCTGTTTTTT	CASSPFTPGELFF
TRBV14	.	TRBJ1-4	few	TGTGCCAGCAGCTCTGTGGACAGTGAAAAACTGTTTTTT	CASSSVDSEKLFF
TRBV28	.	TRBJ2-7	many	TGTGCCAGCAGTTTAAGATCCGGAAACCTCTACGAGCAGTACTTC	CASSLRSGNLYEQYF
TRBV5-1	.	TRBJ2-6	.	TGCGCCAGCACCACGACCCCTGGGGCCAACGTCCTGACTTTC	CASTTTPGANVLTF
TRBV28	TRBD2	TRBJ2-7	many	TGTGCCAGCAGCCCTCACATGGGGGGGAGTGGTTACGAGCAGTACTTC	CASSPHMGGSGYEQYF
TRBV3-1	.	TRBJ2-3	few	TGTGCCAGCACCGAGGGGGAGGGCCAAGATACGCAGTATTTT	CASTEGEGQDTQYF
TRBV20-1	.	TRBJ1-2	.	TGCAGTGCTAGGGCCGGGGGGGCGCGGGGCTACACCTTC	CSARAGGARGYTF
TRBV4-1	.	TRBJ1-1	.	TGCGCCAGCAGCCAGGGCCCCGGGGGGGCTCGGGCTTTCTTT	CASSQGPGGARAFF
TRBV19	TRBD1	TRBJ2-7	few	TGTGCCAGTAGTGACAGGGGGCCCTACGAGCAGTACTTC	CASSDRGPYEQYF
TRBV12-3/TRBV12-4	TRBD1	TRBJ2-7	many	TGTGCCACCGGAGGGACAGGTACAGTCTACGAGCAGTACTTC	CATGGTGTVYEQYF
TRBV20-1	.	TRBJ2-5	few	TGCAGTGCAAACCACGGGGCCCAGTACTTC	CSANHGAQYF
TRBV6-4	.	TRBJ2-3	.	TGTGCCAGCAGTTCCGGTGGACTAAACACAGATACGCAGTATTTT	CASSSGGLNTDTQYF
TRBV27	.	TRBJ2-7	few	TGTGCCAGCAGACACACACCGAAGAGCTCCTACGAGCAGTACTTC	CASRHTPKSSYEQYF
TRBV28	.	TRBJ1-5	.	TGTGCCAGCAGACCGCCAGGGATCCTGGGGGAGCCCCAGCATTTT	CASRPPGILGEPQHF
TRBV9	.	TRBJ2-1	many	TGTGCCAGCAGCGTAGAAGGGAGTAGGGGCTACAATGAGCAGTTCTTC	CASSVEGSRGYNEQFF
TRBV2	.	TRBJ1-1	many	TGTGCCAGCAGGTTAATTATGGAAGACAGTTTTACTGAAGCTTTCTTT	CASRLIMEDSFTEAFF
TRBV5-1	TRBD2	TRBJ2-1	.	TGCGCCAGCAGCTTGTCAGGGACTAGCGGGGTCAATGAGCAGTTCTTC	CASSLSGTSGVNEQFF
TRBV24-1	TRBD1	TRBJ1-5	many	TGTGCCACAAGTTCGGGCGGCGGCAGGGGGCTACATCAGCCCCAGCATTTT	CATSSGGGRGLHQPQHF
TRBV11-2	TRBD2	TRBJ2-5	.	TGTGCCAGCAGCTTAGCGGGGGGGGGAGTGGAGACCCAGTACTTC	CASSLAGGGVETQYF
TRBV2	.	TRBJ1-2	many	TGTGCCAGCAGTAAAGAGCTCTCGGCGGCCTATGGCTACACCTTC	CASSKELSAAYGYTF
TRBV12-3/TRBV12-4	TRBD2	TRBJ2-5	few	TGTGCCAGCAGTCCCAAAACTAGCGGGAGGCCAGAGACCCAGTACTTC	CASSPKTSGRPETQYF
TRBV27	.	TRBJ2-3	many	TGTGCCAGCAGTCTAATGGGGGTAGTCTTGGGGTTAGATACGCAGTATTTT	CASSLMGVVLGLDTQYF
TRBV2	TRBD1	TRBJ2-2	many	TGTGCCAGCAGATCTGGGACAGGGCCCCCCGGGGAGCTGTTTTTT	CASRSGTGPPGELFF
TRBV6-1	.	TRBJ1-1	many	TGTGCCAGCAGTTACGGGGAGTGGGGCACTGAAGCTTTCTTT	CASSYGEWGTEAFF
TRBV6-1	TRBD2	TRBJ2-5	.	TGTGCCAGCAGTGGTGGGACTAGCGGGAGGAGAACAGAGACCCAGTACTTC	CASSGGTSGRRTETQYF
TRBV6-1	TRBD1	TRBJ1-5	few	TGTGCCAGCAGTCCCGGGACAGATGAAAGCAATCAGCCCCAGCATTTT	CASSPGTDESNQPQHF
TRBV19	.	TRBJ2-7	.	TGTGCCAGTAGTATTTTCGGGGGTGAGTTCTACGAGCAGTACTTC	CASSIFGGEFYEQYF
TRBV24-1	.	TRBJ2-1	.	TGTGCCACCAGTGACCCCTGGACTGGAGGTTACAATGAGCAGTTCTTC	CATSDPWTGGYNEQFF
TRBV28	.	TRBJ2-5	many	TGTGCCAGCGACTCACCTGCGGGCCGAGGGGAGACCCAGTACTTC	CASDSPAGRGETQYF
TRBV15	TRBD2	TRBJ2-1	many	TGTGCCATCTTTAGGAGTGGGGCGGGAGACTCGGTCCATGAGCAGTTCTTC	CAIFRSGAGDSVHEQFF
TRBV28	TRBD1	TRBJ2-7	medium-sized	TGTGCCAGCAGTTTATCTGGGACAGGGGTCGACGAGCAGTACTTC	CASSLSGTGVDEQYF
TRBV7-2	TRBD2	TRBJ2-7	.	TGTGCCAGCAGCCTCCAAGCCGGGGGGGTTTATTCCTACGAGCAGTACTTC	CASSLQAGGVYSYEQYF
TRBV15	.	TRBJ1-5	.	TGTGCCACCAGCAGAGATCGGGACAAGGGCACTGGGTCCCAGCATTTT	CATSRDRDKGTGSQHF
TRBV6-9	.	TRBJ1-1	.	TGTGCCAGCAGTTACTTCCCGGGGATGGGCACTGAAGCTTTCTTT	CASSYFPGMGTEAFF
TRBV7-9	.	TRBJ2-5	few	TGTGCCAGCAGCTTAGCCGCGGGTAGGCAAGAGACCCAGTACTTC	CASSLAAGRQETQYF
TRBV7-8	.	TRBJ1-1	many	TGTGCCAGCAGCCTCCCGGGACGATCGAACACTGAAGCTTTCTTT	CASSLPGRSNTEAFF
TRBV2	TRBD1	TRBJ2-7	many	TGTGCCAGCAGTGAGGAACAGGGGGTCCCCTACGAGCAGTACTTC	CASSEEQGVPYEQYF
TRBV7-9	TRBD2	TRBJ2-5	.	TGTGCCAGCAGCTTAGTGGGACTAGGGGGAGAGACCCAGTACTTC	CASSLVGLGGETQYF
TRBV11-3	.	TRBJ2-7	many	TGTGCCAGCAGCTCCTCCGGACGTGAGCAGTACTTC	CASSSSGREQYF
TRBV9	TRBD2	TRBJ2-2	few	TGTGCCAGCAGCACTAGCGGGAGGGCGAACACCGGGGAGCTGTTTTTT	CASSTSGRANTGELFF
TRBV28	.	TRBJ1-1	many	TGTGCCAGCAGTTCCAGACCGGGGGCTGAAGCTTTCTTT	CASSSRPGAEAFF
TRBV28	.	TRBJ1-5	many	TGTGCCAGCAGTTCAGGGTATAGCAATCAGCCCCAGCATTTT	CASSSGYSNQPQHF